The clone carrying this T cell receptor beta chain was detected only a few times. Its antigen is as yet unknown. The trim removed 1 base at V and 4 bases at J, leaving 4 bases unmatched. Per the germline V gene, CDR1 is GTSNPN and CDR2 is SVGIG (reference sequence). This CDR3 is 14 amino acids long. These data come from a study of cytomegalovirus exposure and HLA in healthy donors. Primers: 60 Vbeta forward and 13 Jbeta reverse. Using immunoSEQ multiplex PCR, the repertoire was profiled, and TCRdb retains in-frame clones only, with some absent. The table lists over 120,000 clones, roughly three quarters of them singletons. The study, taken as a whole, reports: Most likely, a cluster of highly shared sequence variants arose as a sequencing artifact. A later analysis linked a missense variant in DCLRE1C to the trimming of TCR beta V and J genes. Cytomegalovirus status was reportedly diagnosed by the classifier with high specificity and sensitivity. The authors later found most CMV-associated TCR beta chains appeared HLA-restricted.

The specimen sequenced was PBMCs. The receptor was derived from a female donor in good health and CMV-seronegative. The chain couples TRBV30 to TRBJ1-2, with TRBD1 matching 9 bases. DNA for the CDR3: TGTGCCTGGAGTGGGGACAGGGTGGCCTATGGCTACACCTTC. Protein: CAWSGDRVAYGYTF. The entire variable domain, with the rest obtained from reference TRBV30 and TRBJ1-2, is as follows: SQTIHQWPATLVQPVGSPLSLECTVEGTSNPNLYWYRQAAGRGLQLLFYSVGIGQISSEVPQNLSASRPQDRQFILSSKKLLLSDSGFYLCAWSGDRVAYGYTFGSGTRLTVV.